Below are 2 T cell receptor beta chains sequenced from a single sample in a study of tumor-infiltrating lymphocytes in oesophageal squamous cell carcinoma. TCRdb recomputed calls from the PCR reads with MiXCR, one row per CDR3 protein. The table records 9,000 to 13,000 distinct CDR3 sequences, roughly 60% of them present only once. Sequenced sample: esophageal tumor tissue. All receptors come from a male donor with esophageal squamous cell carcinoma.

This clonotype appeared a few times. The V and J genes are TRBV7-3 and TRBJ2-1; 11 positions match TRBD1. Per germline, CDR1 SGHTA and CDR2 FQGTGA. V shed 5 bases and J 2 bases; nucleotides not matched to a gene: 2. This CDR3 is built from 15 residues. CDR3 nucleotide sequence: TGTGCCAGCAGCAAGGGACAGGGGGCCTACAATGAGCAGTTCTTC. Its protein product is CASSKGQGAYNEQFF.

The chain employs TRBV7-3 and TRBJ2-1; 7 positions match TRBD2. CDR1 and CDR2 from the germline V gene are SGHTA and FQGTGA. CDR3 size: 15 residues. Losses at the gene ends were 3 bases for V and 5 bases for J; bases not matched to a gene: 7. Here the CDR3 DNA reads TGTGCCAGCAGCTTGGGGGACTACGCCCACAATGAGCAGTTCTTC. This encodes CASSLGDYAHNEQFF.